This TCR beta chain derives from a study of cytomegalovirus exposure and HLA in healthy donors. Study overall: Early release data held 85 million to 95 million unique TCRs from HLA-typed donors.

Study-level findings and limits: In terms of immune exposure information, only CMV serostatus was available. A missense DCLRE1C variant was associated with V- and J-gene trimming of TCR beta chains in a later analysis, and an independent cohort replicated the association.

The study ran its PCR with 60 Vbeta and 13 Jbeta primers. Data came from immunoSEQ multiplex PCR; TCRdb stores just in-frame clones and leaves some out. The sample carries more than 95,000 clones, about 73% recorded once. Only a few counts were recorded for this clone. The antigen is unknown. CDR3 length equals 12 residues. CDR1 and CDR2 (germline): LGHNA, YNFKEQ. V was pared by 3 bases and J by 6 bases, with 7 bases between. The chain carries TRBV4-2 and TRBJ2-3; D call uncertain. The sample taken for sequencing was PBMCs. The TCR sequence derives from a woman aged 40-49 years in good health and CMV-seronegative. The DNA for the CDR3 is TGTGCCAGCAGCCAGAACGGGGATACGCAGTATTTT. Translated, it gives CASSQNGDTQYF.